This T cell receptor (beta chain) emerged from a study of breast tumors, draining lymph nodes, adjacent tissues. Breast cancer patients provided tissue from their axillary draining lymph nodes. This clonotype has a count of ten or more. Its antigen is undetermined. Whole-study findings and limits: Tumors had less TCR diversity than lymph nodes, more than nontumor tissue. Most tumor T cells seemingly derive from lymph node, then expand in tumor. Tumor T cell lymph node origin was a supported hypothesis, not proven.

A single record per CDR3 protein comes from TCRdb applying MiXCR to the multiplex PCR reads. The sample yields about 94,000 distinct CDR3 sequences, approximately 31% seen once. The CDR3 totals 14 residues. J was trimmed by 3 bases and V by 8 bases; bases with no gene match: 6. In germline, CDR1 is LNHDA, CDR2 SQIVND (reference sequence). The rearrangement uses TRBV19 and TRBJ2-2; 7 nucleotides align to TRBD1. The sequence was obtained from a female donor with breast cancer. Some clones in this sample may be carry-over from other donors' samples. The sample consisted of axillary lymph node tissue. The chain's CDR3 is CASAGTDDTGELFF. The CDR3 DNA follows: TGTGCCAGTGCCGGGACAGATGACACCGGGGAGCTGTTTTTT.